This entry is about one TCR beta chain. Other nucleotide sequences from this sample produce the same CDR3. This CDR3 has 14 amino acids. The V gene's germline CDR1 is MDHEN and CDR2 SYDVKM. Trimming took off 3 bases at V and 2 bases at J, with 8 bases between the two ends. Across several immunoSEQ plates, the genomic DNA of each subset was split evenly. Study processing details: ImmunoSEQ output lacked quality scores and full-length reads, limiting matched filtering. Profiled with immunoSEQ multiplex PCR; TCRdb holds only in-frame clones, not every one. Clone size and the V and J calls come from that table; the DNA yielded D and trimming. The sample consists of some 2 million clones, roughly 94% of them appearing once. The data are from a study of shared clonotypes between healthy human individuals.

This TCR derives from a man aged 18 to 35 in good health. Sequencing was performed on naive CD4+ T cells sorted from blood. Regarding subset: CD45RA+ positively selected. This chain connects TRBV28 to TRBJ1-3; tentative D call: TRBD1 (5 bases). The DNA for the CDR3 is TGTGCCAGCAGTTTGGGGGGGGCTGGAAACACCATATATTTT. Amino acids: CASSLGGAGNTIYF. The full variable domain, in which reference TRBV28 and TRBJ1-3 provide the parts outside the CDR3, is DVKVTQSSRYLVKRTGEKVFLECVQDMDHENMFWYRQDPGLGLRLIYFSYDVKMKEKGDIPEGYSVSREKKERFSLILESASTNQTSMYLCASSLGGAGNTIYFGEGSWLTVV.